This T cell receptor beta chain was identified during a study of T cell clusters in autoimmune cytopenias. The germline gives CDR1 LNHDA, CDR2 SQIVND (reference sequence). The CDR3 runs to 15 residues. TRB rearrangements were amplified by touch-down multiplex PCR with mixed TRB-A/B primers. TCRdb re-analyzed the multiplex PCR reads; it lists each CDR3 protein once, without DNA. The listing records about 14,000 distinct CDR3 sequences. TRB was amplified from 250 ng of peripheral blood genomic DNA per sample. The same sample was also studied in work on T cell repertoires in aging, cancer and after chemotherapy. That report adds: Loss of evenness, beyond lost richness, contributed to age-related TCR diversity decline in cancer patients.

The chain recombines TRBV19 with TRBJ2-1. This receptor was obtained from a human donor in good health. The sample consisted of peripheral blood. The CDR3 loop reads CASKLRGASYNEQFF.